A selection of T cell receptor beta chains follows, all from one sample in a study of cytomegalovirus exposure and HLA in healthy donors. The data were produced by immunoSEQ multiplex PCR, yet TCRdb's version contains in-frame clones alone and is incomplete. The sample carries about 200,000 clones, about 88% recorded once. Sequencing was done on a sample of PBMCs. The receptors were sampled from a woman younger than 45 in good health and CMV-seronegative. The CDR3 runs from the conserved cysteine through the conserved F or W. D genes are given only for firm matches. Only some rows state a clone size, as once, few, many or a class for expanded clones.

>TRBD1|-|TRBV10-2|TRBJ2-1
TGCGCCAGCAGTGAGTCGCAGGGGGTCTCCTACAATGAGCAGTTCTTC
CASSESQGVSYNEQFF
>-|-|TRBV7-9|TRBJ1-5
TGTGCCAGCAGCTGGTCAGACAATCAGCCCCAGCATTTT
CASSWSDNQPQHF
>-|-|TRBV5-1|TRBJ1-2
TGCGCCAGCAGCTTGGAATCGTGGACATCTACTAACTATGGCTACACCTTC
CASSLESWTSTNYGYTF
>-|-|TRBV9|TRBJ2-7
TGTGCCAGCAGCGCGGGGGTTGGCGAGCAGTACTTC
CASSAGVGEQYF
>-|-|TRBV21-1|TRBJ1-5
TGTGCCAGCAGCCCCTCCCCGGGAGGTCAGCCCCAGCATTTT
CASSPSPGGQPQHF
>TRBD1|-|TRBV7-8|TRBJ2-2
TGTGCCAGCAGCCTTACAGGGGCCACCGGGGAGCTGTTTTTT
CASSLTGATGELFF
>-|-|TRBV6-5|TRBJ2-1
TGTGCCAGCAGCGGACTCGGGGACTCGCGCGATGAGCAGTTCTTC
CASSGLGDSRDEQFF
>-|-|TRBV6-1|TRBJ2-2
TGTGCCAGCAGTGACGCCGGGAACCTGTTTTTT
CASSDAGNLFF
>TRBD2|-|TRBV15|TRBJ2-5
TGTGCCACCAGCAGAAGGGAGGGCCGGGAGACCCAGTACTTC
CATSRREGRETQYF
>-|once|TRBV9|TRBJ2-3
TGTGCCAGCAGCGTACACAACCTCTTCCCCAGTTCCACAGATACGCAGTATTTT
CASSVHNLFPSSTDTQYF
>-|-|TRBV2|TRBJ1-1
TGTGCCAGCAGTGAAAGCGCAGACAGGAGGAGGAACACTGAAGCTTTCTTT
CASSESADRRRNTEAFF
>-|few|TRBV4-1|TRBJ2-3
TGCGCCAGCAGCCAAATGGCTAGGGATACGCAGTATTTT
CASSQMARDTQYF
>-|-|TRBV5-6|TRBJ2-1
TGTGCCAGCAGCACGGGACTCCAAAATGAGCAGTTCTTC
CASSTGLQNEQFF
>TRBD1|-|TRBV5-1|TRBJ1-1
TGCGCCAGCAGCGGAGGACAGGGCCCCAACACTGAAGCTTTCTTT
CASSGGQGPNTEAFF
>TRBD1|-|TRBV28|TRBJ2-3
TGTGCCAGCAGTTTAGCCGGACAGGGAACTCCTAGCACAGATACGCAGTATTTT
CASSLAGQGTPSTDTQYF
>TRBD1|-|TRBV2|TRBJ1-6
TGTGCCAGCAGTGACAGGGGGAATTCACCCCTCCACTTT
CASSDRGNSPLHF
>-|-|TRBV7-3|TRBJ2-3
TGTGCCAGCAGCTTAAATGGGGGAGGAGATACGCAGTATTTT
CASSLNGGGDTQYF
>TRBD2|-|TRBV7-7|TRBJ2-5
TGTGCTAGCAGCTTGACCCCTAGCGGGGGGTTTCAAGAGACCCAGTACTTC
CASSLTPSGGFQETQYF
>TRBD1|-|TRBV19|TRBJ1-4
TGTGCCAGTAAATGGACAGGGGGCGCTTTTGATGAAAAACTGTTTTTT
CASKWTGGAFDEKLFF
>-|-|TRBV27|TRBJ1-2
TGTGCCAGCAGTTTAGGAGCTAACTATGGCTACACCTTC
CASSLGANYGYTF
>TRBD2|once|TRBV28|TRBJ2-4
TGTGCCAGCAGTCGGGGGGGAGCCAAAAACATTCAGTACTTC
CASSRGGAKNIQYF
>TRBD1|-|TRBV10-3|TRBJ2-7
TGTGCCATCAGTGAGGGGGCAGGGGGCGTCGAGCAGTACTTC
CAISEGAGGVEQYF
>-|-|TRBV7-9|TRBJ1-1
TGTGCCAGCAGCTTAGCATGGGGGGTGTTCTTT
CASSLAWGVFF
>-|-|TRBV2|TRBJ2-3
TGTGCCAGCAGCCCTTTGAGGCCAGATACGCAGTATTTT
CASSPLRPDTQYF
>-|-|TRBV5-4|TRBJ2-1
TGTGCCAGCAACAACCGAGGGGGAGGGAAAACCCTAACGGTCTACAATGAGCAGTTCTTC
CASNNRGGGKTLTVYNEQFF
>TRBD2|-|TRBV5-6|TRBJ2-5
TGTGCCAGCAGCTCCAGGAGCGGGGGGCTACGGGAGACCCAGTACTTC
CASSSRSGGLRETQYF
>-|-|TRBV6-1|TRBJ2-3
TGTGCCAGCAGTGAAGCCCCCCGGACGCAGTATTTT
CASSEAPRTQYF
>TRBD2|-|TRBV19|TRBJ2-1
TGTGCCAGTAGTATTGGGACTAGCGGGGGTAACAATGAGCAGTTCTTC
CASSIGTSGGNNEQFF
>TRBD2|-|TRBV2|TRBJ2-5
TGTGCCAGCGGACTAGCGGGTGGGGAGACCCAGTACTTC
CASGLAGGETQYF